Presented here are 20 T cell receptor beta chains from one specimen sequenced in a study of shared clonotypes between healthy human individuals. Measured with immunoSEQ multiplex PCR; TCRdb has only the in-frame clones, and not every one. The sample lists 650,000 to 800,000 clones; just under 75% were seen once. Sequencing was performed on memory CD4+ T cells sorted from blood. The subset denotes: CD45RA-negative fraction. The receptors originated from a woman younger than 45 in good health.

This clone was observed a few times. The J gene is TRBJ2-2, the V gene TRBV18; D is possibly TRBD1 (5 bases). The V end lost 2 bases, the J end lost 6 bases, and 13 bases lay between the germline ends. There are 15 residues in the CDR3. The V gene's germline CDR1 is KGHSH and CDR2 LQKENI. CDR3 nucleotide sequence: TGTGCCAGCTCACCAGACGCAGGGTCGGCCGGGGAGCTGTTTTTT. It yields the protein CASSPDAGSAGELFF.

The rearrangement uses TRBV29-1 and TRBJ1-1; no clear D gene. V gave up 8 bases and J gave up 6 bases, with 13 bases separating them. The CDR3 has 11 amino acids. Germline CDR1 is SQVTM and CDR2 is ANQGSEA. This CDR3 is CSLTGAAEAFF. The CDR3, as DNA: TGCAGCCTCACCGGAGCAGCTGAAGCTTTCTTT.

CDR3: CASSRAQTSNQPQHF. In DNA form, the CDR3 reads TGTGCCAGTAGTAGGGCACAGACTAGCAATCAGCCCCAGCATTTT. V gene TRBV19 combines with J gene TRBJ1-5; D is unclear. The CDR3 is made up of 15 amino acids. V was clipped by 4 bases and J by 0 bases, with 10 bases between them. Germline lookup yields CDR1 LNHDA and CDR2 SQIVND (reference sequence).

The V gene is TRBV30, the J gene TRBJ1-1, with D unclear. This CDR3 is built from 17 residues. Trimming removed 0 bases from V and 4 bases from J, with 21 bases in between. Looked up from germline, CDR1 is GTSNPN and CDR2 is SVGIG (reference sequence). In DNA, the CDR3 is TGTGCCTGGAGTGTACGTCCCTTCCCTCGGGTTAGCACTGAAGCTTTCTTT. Translated, it gives CAWSVRPFPRVSTEAFF.

J is TRBJ2-7 and V is TRBV25-1; D is unclear. Germline CDR1 reads MGHDK; CDR2 reads SYGVNS. V lost 4 bases and J lost 4, with 8 bases in between. The CDR3 length is 12 residues. DNA of the CDR3: TGTGCCAGCAGTGGTACTACTTACGAGCAGTACTTC. Protein: CASSGTTYEQYF.

The rearrangement joins TRBV19 to TRBJ1-4; unclear D gene. The germline gives CDR1 LNHDA, CDR2 SQIVND (reference sequence). CDR3 size: 12 residues. Deletions cut 4 bases from V and 4 bases from J, with 4 bases between. The CDR3: CASSNFNEKLFF. The CDR3 DNA is TGTGCCAGTAGTAATTTTAATGAAAAACTGTTTTTT.

Notes on this clone: A much larger clone lies one base from this, so it may be a read error. The genes are TRBV2 and TRBJ1-1, with 8 nucleotides matching TRBD1. The CDR3 covers 13 residues. V lost 7 bases, J lost 3 bases, and 4 bases stayed unmatched. Germline V gives CDR1 SNHLY, CDR2 FYNNEI. CDR3 in amino acids: CASTGQAHTEAFF. CDR3 nucleotide sequence: TGTGCCAGCACGGGACAGGCCCACACTGAAGCTTTCTTT.

The genes are TRBV25-1 and TRBJ2-2; D may be TRBD2 (5 bases). V was trimmed by 6 bases and J by 4 bases, leaving 9 bases between them. Per the germline V gene, CDR1 is MGHDK and CDR2 is SYGVNS. The CDR3 has 13 residues. CDR3 DNA sequence: TGTGCCAGCAGCGTAGAGGGCACCGGGGAGCTGTTTTTT. It is translated as CASSVEGTGELFF.

This rearrangement joins TRBV28 to TRBJ1-1; no definite D call. Germline V gene lookup returns CDR1 MDHEN and CDR2 SYDVKM. This CDR3 region has 11 residues. Between the trimmed V and J ends, which lost 6 bases and 7 bases, there was a span of 9 bases. CDR3 residues: CASRTSYEAFF. CDR3 nucleotides: TGTGCCAGCAGAACCTCTTATGAAGCTTTCTTT. The full variable domain, rest sourced from reference TRBV28 and TRBJ1-1, is DVKVTQSSRYLVKRTGEKVFLECVQDMDHENMFWYRQDPGLGLRLIYFSYDVKMKEKGDIPEGYSVSREKKERFSLILESASTNQTSMYLCASRTSYEAFFGQGTRLTVV.

The chain recombines TRBV27 with TRBJ2-3, with D tentatively TRBD2 (6 bases). The CDR3 has 14 amino acids. Germline CDR1 and CDR2: MNHEY and SMNVEV (reference sequence). V was cut by 4 bases and J by 4 bases, with 12 bases left in between. CDR3 DNA: TGTGCCAGCAGTTGGGCCAGGGAGGCAGATACGCAGTATTTT. Its protein is CASSWAREADTQYF.

V is TRBV15 and J is TRBJ1-5; a possible D gene is TRBD1 (5 bases). Germline V gives CDR1 LNHNV, CDR2 YYDKDF (reference sequence). The CDR3 extends over 14 amino acids. Trimming pared 1 base from V and 3 bases from J, leaving 7 bases between. The CDR3: CATSRGGVNQPQHF. In nucleotides, the CDR3 is TGTGCCACCAGCAGAGGGGGGGTCAATCAGCCCCAGCATTTT.

Concerning this clone itself: A much larger clone differs by one base, so this may be a read error. CDR3 loop: CASSLWGANYGYTF. CDR3 coding DNA: TGTGCCAGCAGCTTGTGGGGGGCTAACTATGGCTACACCTTC. This chain uses TRBV5-6 with TRBJ1-2; tentatively, D is TRBD1 (5 bases). CDR3 length: 14 amino acids. Germline CDR1 SGHDT, CDR2 YYEEEE. V was shortened by 1 base and J by 0 bases, with 7 bases between the two germline ends.

The gene calls are TRBV7-2 and TRBJ2-7; tentative D call: TRBD1 (7 bases). V dropped 1 base and J dropped 7 bases, with 20 bases sitting between them. Germline V gene lookup returns CDR1 SGHTA and CDR2 FQGNSA. This CDR3 region has 16 residues. The CDR3 loop is CASSLVFGTDAGEQYF. The CDR3 nucleotides are TGTGCCAGCAGCTTAGTGTTCGGGACAGATGCGGGGGAGCAGTACTTC.

The genes are TRBV6-1 and TRBJ2-1, with no clear D. The germline V gene has CDR1 MNHNS and CDR2 SASEGT. V gave up 7 bases and J gave up 0 bases, with 7 bases separating them. The CDR3 has 13 amino acids. This CDR3 is CASKVNSYNEQFF. The CDR3 DNA reads as TGTGCCAGCAAAGTTAACTCCTACAATGAGCAGTTCTTC.

The chain combines TRBV18 with TRBJ1-2, with D uncertain. Trimming removed 4 bases from V and 5 bases from J, with 11 bases in between. The CDR3 is 13 amino acids. Germline V gives CDR1 KGHSH, CDR2 LQKENI. CDR3 sequence reads: CASSLDKRYGYTF. The CDR3 DNA follows: TGTGCCAGCTCACTCGACAAGAGATATGGCTACACCTTC.

The CDR3 DNA reads as TGCAGCGGTACGAGCGGGTATTACGAGCAGTACTTC. It encodes CSGTSGYYEQYF. The rearrangement links TRBV29-1 to TRBJ2-7; D possibly corresponds to TRBD2 (6 bases). Between the trimmed V and J ends, which lost 7 bases and 4 bases, there was a span of 14 bases. The V gene's germline CDR1 is SQVTM and CDR2 ANQGSEA. This CDR3 is 12 amino acids long.

This clone appeared a single time. The chain uses TRBV5-1 and TRBJ2-3; D is undetermined. V was pared by 6 bases and J by 0 bases, with 11 bases between. Germline CDR1 is SGHRS and CDR2 is YFSETQ. The CDR3 has 14 residues. Here the CDR3 reads CASNWAVSTDTQYF. For the CDR3, the DNA is TGCGCCAGCAACTGGGCGGTAAGCACAGATACGCAGTATTTT.

This clone was picked up many times. Other DNA sequences in this sample translate to the same CDR3. This sequence joins TRBV6-5 and TRBJ2-2, with 10 bases matching TRBD2. Germline CDR1 and CDR2: MNHEY and SVGAGI. The J segment lost 3 bases and the V segment lost 2 bases, leaving 0 bases of the junction unmatched. The CDR3 runs 15 residues. This chain's CDR3 is CASSYGTSDTGELFF. In DNA form, the CDR3 reads TGTGCCAGCAGTTACGGGACTAGCGACACCGGGGAGCTGTTTTTT.

The chain has TRBV5-6 and TRBJ2-1; D is possibly TRBD1 or TRBD2 (5 bases each). V was pared by 0 bases and J by 8 bases, with 15 bases between. The CDR3 has 15 residues. Germline V gene lookup returns CDR1 SGHDT and CDR2 YYEEEE. Here the CDR3 reads CASSLGLGGGDEQFF. The CDR3 DNA sequence: TGTGCCAGCAGCTTGGGGTTAGGTGGGGGTGATGAGCAGTTCTTC.

The chain joins TRBV4-1 to TRBJ2-2; D is undetermined. The V end was cut by 7 bases, the J end by 3 bases, with 12 bases between. CDR3 size: 14 residues. Germline CDR1 and CDR2: MGHRA and YSYEKL. The CDR3 region has the DNA TGCGCCAGCACTAGAAGACGAGACACCGGGGAGCTGTTTTTT. It codes for CASTRRRDTGELFF.